The rows below give T cell receptor beta chains drawn from one sample of a study of blood T cells in healthy people across ages. TCRdb re-analysed the 5' RACE reads in MiXCR, keeping a single row per CDR3 protein. The repertoire has some 790,000 distinct CDR3 sequences, about 30% of them found once; the top ten carry roughly 17%. Sequenced input: blood. The receptors here all came from a woman aged 80 or older in good health. Each CDR3 is given with its conserved first and last residue. The D gene is left open where the match is weak. Some rows have no size entry. The others give once, few or many, or a class for an expanded clone.

V,size,J,D,DNA,CDR3
TRBV6-4,-,TRBJ2-3,-,TGTGCCAGCAGTGACGAGGCAGGGGCGGCAGATACGCAGTATTTT,CASSDEAGAADTQYF
TRBV12-3/TRBV12-4,many,TRBJ2-3,TRBD2,TGTGCCATCGGACTAGCTACGTTAAGAGATACGCAGTATTTT,CAIGLATLRDTQYF
TRBV6-2/TRBV6-3,many,TRBJ2-1,TRBD2,TGTGCCAGCAGTCCCCATCTAGCGGGGGGGTATTACAATGAGCAGTTCTTC,CASSPHLAGGYYNEQFF
TRBV12-3/TRBV12-4,-,TRBJ2-1,-,TGTGCCAGCAGTTGGGGCGGTTCCATCTACGATGAGCAGTTCTTC,CASSWGGSIYDEQFF
TRBV12-3/TRBV12-4,many,TRBJ2-1,TRBD2,TGTGCCAGCAGTATCGGACTAGCGGGGGCCCTTGGAAATGAGCAGTTCTTC,CASSIGLAGALGNEQFF
TRBV7-9,many,TRBJ2-3,-,TGTGCCAGCAGCTCGGCCGGGGATACGCAGTATTTT,CASSSAGDTQYF
TRBV9,-,TRBJ2-2,-,TGTGCCAGCAGCGAGACCGGTCAGCCGAACACCGGGGAGCTGTTTTTT,CASSETGQPNTGELFF
TRBV11-2,few,TRBJ2-3,TRBD2,TGTGCCAGCAGCCAGGGACTAGCGGCTAGCACAGATACGCAGTATTTT,CASSQGLAASTDTQYF
TRBV4-3,many,TRBJ2-1,TRBD2,TGCGCCAGCAGCCAAGAACTAGCGGCCTACTACAATGAGCAGTTCTTC,CASSQELAAYYNEQFF
TRBV7-8,few,TRBJ2-3,-,TGTGCCAGCAGCTTATTGGGGCTGAAAGACACAGATACGCAGTATTTT,CASSLLGLKDTDTQYF
TRBV6-1,many,TRBJ2-3,-,TGTGCCAGCAGCCCAAGGGAAGATACGCAGTATTTT,CASSPREDTQYF
TRBV20-1,-,TRBJ2-5,-,TGCAGTGCTAACCCCCCGGGACGTCAAGAGACCCAGTACTTC,CSANPPGRQETQYF
TRBV20-1,-,TRBJ2-3,-,TGCAGTGCTTTCCACCCCCGGGGGAGCACAGATACGCAGTATTTT,CSAFHPRGSTDTQYF
TRBV7-9,few,TRBJ1-2,TRBD1,TGTGCCAGCAGCCTTCGAGAAAAACAGGGGGCGCTGAATGGCTACACCTTC,CASSLREKQGALNGYTF
TRBV20-1,few,TRBJ2-3,-,TGCAGTGCTAGGTCAGGGGGGGGCCCCCCAGATACGCAGTATTTT,CSARSGGGPPDTQYF
TRBV5-1,many,TRBJ1-1,-,TGCGCCAGCAGCACAACAGGGTCCGCTGAAGCTTTCTTT,CASSTTGSAEAFF
TRBV9,many,TRBJ2-6,-,TGTGCCAGCAGCGATAAGGGGACCGGGGCCAACGTCCTGACTTTC,CASSDKGTGANVLTF
TRBV12-3/TRBV12-4,many,TRBJ2-1,TRBD1,TGTGCCAGCACCAAGGGGACAGGGAACAACAATGAGCAGTTCTTC,CASTKGTGNNNEQFF
TRBV9,-,TRBJ2-1,TRBD2,TGTGCCAGCAGCGTAGCTGGGGGTAGCGGGGTCTACAATGAGCAGTTCTTC,CASSVAGGSGVYNEQFF
TRBV6-2/TRBV6-3,few,TRBJ1-1,-,TGTGCCAGCACTTTAGCAGGGAGGGGCACTGAAGCTTTCTTT,CASTLAGRGTEAFF
TRBV4-1,many,TRBJ2-1,TRBD2,TGCGCCAGCAGCCAGACTAGCGGGGGGGCCTTGGATGAGCAGTTCTTC,CASSQTSGGALDEQFF
TRBV7-6,-,TRBJ2-3,-,TGTGACAGCAGCCAGTTTCGCACAGATACGCAGTATTTT,CDSSQFRTDTQYF
TRBV18,-,TRBJ2-1,-,TGTGCCAACTCACCCTCCTCCAATGAGCAGTTCTTC,CANSPSSNEQFF
TRBV30,many,TRBJ1-2,-,TGTGCCTGGAGGAAGGGCGGCTACACCTTC,CAWRKGGYTF
TRBV29-1,many,TRBJ1-2,TRBD1,TGCAGCGTACGACAGGGGGAAAACTATGGCTACACCTTC,CSVRQGENYGYTF
TRBV3-1,few,TRBJ1-4,-,TGTGCCAGCAGCCAAGACAGGGGCGGAGAAAAACTGTTTTTT,CASSQDRGGEKLFF
TRBV6-2/TRBV6-3,many,TRBJ2-1,-,TGTGCCAGCAGTTACATAGAGAGCAATGAGCAGTTCTTC,CASSYIESNEQFF
TRBV6-2/TRBV6-3,once,TRBJ1-5,-,TGTGCCAGCAGTCACGGACAGAACAATCAGCCCCAGCATTTT,CASSHGQNNQPQHF
TRBV6-1,-,TRBJ2-3,TRBD2,TGTGCCAGCACCGCCGAGGCGGGAGCTCCCGATACGCAGTATTTT,CASTAEAGAPDTQYF
TRBV7-9,few,TRBJ1-2,TRBD1,TGTGCCAGCAGCTTAAGTGGTCAGGGGGAAAGAGGCTACACCTTC,CASSLSGQGERGYTF
TRBV20-1,many,TRBJ2-3,-,TGCAGTGCTAGATGGGGTTTTCTCACGAATACGCAGTATTTT,CSARWGFLTNTQYF
TRBV7-2,-,TRBJ1-2,-,TGCGCCAGCAGCTTAAGTTTCGGGGTTACTGACTATGGCTACACCTTC,CASSLSFGVTDYGYTF
TRBV3-1,few,TRBJ2-3,-,TGTGCCAGCAGCCCAAGGGGGCGTCGGGGAGGAGATACGCAGTATTTT,CASSPRGRRGGDTQYF
TRBV6-2/TRBV6-3,-,TRBJ1-6,-,TGTGCCAGCAGTTACCGCGGTTCCAGGGGTAATTCACCCCTCCACTTT,CASSYRGSRGNSPLHF
TRBV6-5,many,TRBJ2-4,-,TGTGCCAGCAGCGGGGCAGGGCGAAACATTCAGTACTTC,CASSGAGRNIQYF
TRBV5-1,many,TRBJ2-6,TRBD1,TGCGCCAGCAGCTTGGAGGGACAGATCTCTGGGGCCAACGTCCTGACTTTC,CASSLEGQISGANVLTF
TRBV12-3/TRBV12-4,many,TRBJ2-5,-,TGTGCCAGCAGTATTAGCGGGACCCAGTACTTC,CASSISGTQYF
TRBV30,many,TRBJ2-1,-,TGTGCCTGGATGTCGGGCGGCGAAAATGAGCAGTTCTTC,CAWMSGGENEQFF
TRBV5-6,-,TRBJ2-6,-,TGTGCCAGCAGAGGATCTACAGGGTATTGGACTGGGGCCAACGTCCGGACTTTC,CASRGSTGYWTGANVRTF
TRBV6-2/TRBV6-3,-,TRBJ2-1,-,TGTGCCAGCAGTTACTCGCATCGGGCGGGGAACAATGAGCAGTTCTTC,CASSYSHRAGNNEQFF
TRBV28,-,TRBJ2-2,-,TGTGCCAGTGAAAGTGTCACCGGGGAGCTGTTTTTT,CASESVTGELFF
TRBV7-2,-,TRBJ2-5,TRBD2,TGTGCCAGCAGCTTACTAGCGGGGGGCCAGGGGACCCAGTACTTC,CASSLLAGGQGTQYF
TRBV10-3,many,TRBJ1-1,-,TGTGCCATCAGTGAGTCGGTGGGGGCCGGCACTGAAGCTTTCTTT,CAISESVGAGTEAFF
TRBV5-6,many,TRBJ2-5,TRBD2,TGTGCCAGCAGCTTGCGGACTAGTTCGGAGACCCAGTACTTC,CASSLRTSSETQYF
TRBV4-2,many,TRBJ2-3,TRBD2,TGTGCCAGCAGCCAAGGAGCGGGGGGGACAGATACGCAGTATTTT,CASSQGAGGTDTQYF
TRBV25-1,many,TRBJ2-1,-,TGTGCCAGCAGTGCCGCGGACCTTTACAATGAGCAGTTCTTC,CASSAADLYNEQFF
TRBV14,-,TRBJ1-2,-,TGTGCCAGCAGCCCACACCGGGACACCTACTATGGCTACACCTTC,CASSPHRDTYYGYTF
TRBV10-3,-,TRBJ1-3,-,TGTGCCATCAGTGAGTTCTCTGGAAACACCATATATTTT,CAISEFSGNTIYF